These T cell receptor beta chains were read from a single sample in a study of cytomegalovirus exposure and HLA in healthy donors. Repertoires were generated with immunoSEQ multiplex PCR, while TCRdb's copy carries only in-frame clones and drops some. The sample lists 80,000 to 100,000 clones, under 75% occurring once. Material: PBMCs. Receptors were obtained from a man aged 45-65 years in good health and CMV-seronegative. Each CDR3 is given with its conserved first and last residue. D genes are given only for firm matches. Clone size is given for some rows only: seen once, a few or many times, or a class if the clone is expanded.

TRBD1,TRBV7-9,.,TRBJ1-4,TGTGCCAGCAGCCCCGGACAGGGCCTTAATGAAAAACTGTTTTTT,CASSPGQGLNEKLFF
.,TRBV5-6,.,TRBJ2-7,TGTGCCAGCAGCTTTGTTCGGGCGCGGTACGAGGGCGAGCAGTACTTC,CASSFVRARYEGEQYF
TRBD2,TRBV11-2,.,TRBJ2-7,TGTGCCAGCAGAGCAGTAGCGGGGCGGTACGAGCAGTACTTC,CASRAVAGRYEQYF
TRBD2,TRBV19,.,TRBJ2-1,TGTGCCAGTAGTTATGGACTAGCGGGAGTTGAGCAGTTCTTC,CASSYGLAGVEQFF
TRBD1,TRBV6-1,.,TRBJ1-4,TGTGCCAGCAGCCGACAGGGGGGGGAAAAACTGTTTTTT,CASSRQGGEKLFF
TRBD2,TRBV4-1,.,TRBJ2-7,TGCGCCAGCAGCCAAGACCCCGGACTAGCGGCTTACGAGCAGTACTTC,CASSQDPGLAAYEQYF
TRBD2,TRBV11-3,.,TRBJ2-1,TGTGCCAGCAGCTTAGGCCTAGCGGGAGGAGCGGATGAGCAGTTCTTC,CASSLGLAGGADEQFF
.,TRBV28,.,TRBJ2-7,TGTGCCAGCAGTAAACGACAACCCTACGAGCAGTACTTC,CASSKRQPYEQYF
.,TRBV2,few,TRBJ1-3,TGTGCCAGCAGTGAAGAGGGGGCTGGAAACACCATATATTTT,CASSEEGAGNTIYF
TRBD1,TRBV5-1,.,TRBJ2-7,TGCGCCAGCAGCCTGCAGACAGGGGGCGGCTACGAGCAGTACTTC,CASSLQTGGGYEQYF
.,TRBV28,.,TRBJ1-2,TGTGCCAGCACCTCGGGGGGAGGGTATGGCTACACCTTC,CASTSGGGYGYTF
TRBD1,TRBV28,.,TRBJ2-7,TGTGCCAGCAGTTCCCTGACAGGGGTAAGGACCTACGAGCAGTACTTC,CASSSLTGVRTYEQYF
.,TRBV18,.,TRBJ2-5,TGTGCCAGCTCATTCAACGGGAGAAACCAAGAGACCCAGTACTTC,CASSFNGRNQETQYF
.,TRBV7-9,.,TRBJ2-6,TGTGCCAGCAGCTTGAGCTCTGGGGCCAACGTCCTGACTTTC,CASSLSSGANVLTF
TRBD2,TRBV5-4,once,TRBJ2-5,TGTGCCAGCAGCTTGCCTAGCGGTCCCCAAGAGACCCAGTACTTC,CASSLPSGPQETQYF
TRBD2,TRBV7-2,.,TRBJ2-3,TGTGCCAGCAGCTTAGGACTAGCGGGGGAGGGGGATACGCAGTATTTT,CASSLGLAGEGDTQYF
TRBD2,TRBV4-1,.,TRBJ2-5,TGCGCCAGCAGCCAAGAAACTAATGGACTAGCGAGAGGGGAGCAGTACTTC,CASSQETNGLARGEQYF
TRBD1,TRBV2,.,TRBJ2-7,TGTGCCAGTCGGACAGGGCGTTCGGAGCAGTACTTC,CASRTGRSEQYF
TRBD1,TRBV6-4,.,TRBJ1-5,TGTGCCAGCAGTGTACAACAGGGGATTTTGCCCCAGCATTTT,CASSVQQGILPQHF
.,TRBV6-6,.,TRBJ2-5,TGTGCCAGCAGTCCTTCTCTTGGGAGTAGCCAAGAGACCCAGTACTTC,CASSPSLGSSQETQYF
.,TRBV5-1,.,TRBJ2-5,TGCGCCAGCAGCCCGGGCGGGGGCGAGGAGACCCAGTACTTC,CASSPGGGEETQYF
.,TRBV19,.,TRBJ1-4,TGTGCCAGTAGACTCCACGAGCCTAATGAAAAACTGTTTTTT,CASRLHEPNEKLFF
.,TRBV7-9,.,TRBJ1-4,TGTTCCACCCTCAGGGGTGGTGAAAAACTGTTTTTT,CSTLRGGEKLFF
.,TRBV7-2,once,TRBJ2-5,TGTGCCAGCAGCCTGACACGGGAGACCCAGTACTTC,CASSLTRETQYF
.,TRBV19,.,TRBJ1-5,TGTGCCAGTACCGCCGATCGGGTGAGCAATCAGCCCCAGCATTTT,CASTADRVSNQPQHF
.,TRBV29-1,.,TRBJ1-3,TGCAGCGTTGAAGGGGAGGAAAACACCATATATTTT,CSVEGEENTIYF
TRBD2,TRBV29-1,.,TRBJ2-1,TGCAGCGTTGAAGGGACTAACGGGGGGGCCAATGAGCAGTTCTTC,CSVEGTNGGANEQFF
TRBD1,TRBV11-2,.,TRBJ2-5,TGTGCCAGCAGCTTTTCGGGACAGGAGGCAGAGACCCAGTACTTC,CASSFSGQEAETQYF
.,TRBV5-1,.,TRBJ2-3,TGCGCCAGCAGCGGGGGGACAGCCCCAGATACGCAGTATTTT,CASSGGTAPDTQYF
.,TRBV25-1,.,TRBJ1-5,TGTGCCAGCACCCGCACCCTCCCTGCGGGACAGCCCCAGCATTTT,CASTRTLPAGQPQHF
TRBD1,TRBV19,.,TRBJ1-5,TGTGCCAGTAATGGACAGGGGCCCGATAGCAATCAGCCCCAGCATTTT,CASNGQGPDSNQPQHF
TRBD1,TRBV5-5,.,TRBJ2-7,TGTGCCAGCAGACCCACCGGGACAGGGACCCTCCTGGGCTACGAGCAGTACTTC,CASRPTGTGTLLGYEQYF
TRBD2,TRBV19,.,TRBJ2-7,TGTGCCAGTAGCCTTAGCGGGAGTAGCTCCTACGAGCAGTACTTC,CASSLSGSSSYEQYF
.,TRBV18,.,TRBJ2-7,TGTGCCAGCTCACCGGACCCCCTAGCCGAGCAGTACTTC,CASSPDPLAEQYF
.,TRBV5-1,.,TRBJ2-3,TGCGCCAGCAGCCTAACCGGACAGCCCGATACGCAGTATTTT,CASSLTGQPDTQYF
.,TRBV2,.,TRBJ1-3,TGTGCCAGCAGTAGGCAGGGCTCTGGAAACACCATATATTTT,CASSRQGSGNTIYF
.,TRBV5-4,.,TRBJ2-3,TGTGCCAGCAGCACTCCTAATTTAGATACGCAGTATTTT,CASSTPNLDTQYF
TRBD1,TRBV7-6,.,TRBJ2-7,TGTGCCAGCAGCCACGGGATGACAGGGTCGCTCTCCTACGAGCAGTACTTC,CASSHGMTGSLSYEQYF
.,TRBV19,few,TRBJ1-1,TGTGCCAGTAGTATAACGGGTCGCACTGAAGCTTTCTTT,CASSITGRTEAFF
.,TRBV7-9,.,TRBJ2-2,TGTGCCAGCAGCTTAAATATGGCGCAGGGAGAGCTGTTTTTT,CASSLNMAQGELFF
TRBD2,TRBV5-1,.,TRBJ2-3,TGCGCCAGCAGCTTGGTAACAAGCGGGGGGGCAGATACGCAGTATTTT,CASSLVTSGGADTQYF
TRBD1,TRBV6-6,.,TRBJ1-1,TGTGCCAGCACCTTAAGACGGACAGGGAACACTGAAGCTTTCTTT,CASTLRRTGNTEAFF
.,TRBV10-3,.,TRBJ2-7,TGTGCCATCAGTGAGTCCTTGGGTAGAGCGTCGGAGACCTACGAGCAGTACTTC,CAISESLGRASETYEQYF
.,TRBV12-5,once,TRBJ2-2,TGTGCTAGTGGTTTGGGGCCCGGGGAGCTGTTTTTT,CASGLGPGELFF
.,TRBV28,few,TRBJ1-3,TGTGCCAGCAGCCTGGGCAGGGGCGGTAATAGAAACACCATATATTTT,CASSLGRGGNRNTIYF
TRBD1,TRBV4-1,.,TRBJ2-2,TGCGCCAGCAGCCAAGGGACAGGAACGAACACCGGGGAGCTGTTTTTT,CASSQGTGTNTGELFF
.,TRBV10-3,.,TRBJ2-3,TGTGCCATCAGTGATCCACAGAGCACAGATACGCAGTATTTT,CAISDPQSTDTQYF
TRBD2,TRBV9,.,TRBJ2-7,TGTGCCAGCAGTACCCTAGCGGGAGGGCCTTACGAGCAGTACTTC,CASSTLAGGPYEQYF
.,TRBV10-2,.,TRBJ2-5,TGCGCCAGCAGTGAACAGGGTAGGGAGACCCAGTACTTC,CASSEQGRETQYF
TRBD1,TRBV6-4,.,TRBJ1-4,TGTGCCAGCAGTTCAGGGGGCAAATCAACTAATGAAAAACTGTTTTTT,CASSSGGKSTNEKLFF
TRBD1,TRBV5-1,.,TRBJ2-1,TGCGCCAGCAGCGGGGGACAGGGTGGGGATGAGCAGTTCTTC,CASSGGQGGDEQFF
.,TRBV6-6,.,TRBJ1-2,TGTGCCAGCAATCGAGAACAGGGAATAAACTATGGCTACACCTTC,CASNREQGINYGYTF
TRBD2,TRBV7-7,.,TRBJ2-3,TGTGCTAGCAGCGCCAGGGGCGGGGGGACAGATACGCAGTATTTT,CASSARGGGTDTQYF